The rows below give T cell receptor beta chains drawn from one sample of a study of CD8+ T cells in alopecia areata. Clones were sequenced by immunoSEQ multiplex PCR, and TCRdb holds only the in-frame ones, with some missing. The table records over 150,000 clones, approximately 62% of them present only once. Source: CD4+ T cells sorted from blood, taken at week 0. The receptors shown here come from a human donor with alopecia areata. The CDR3 runs from the conserved cysteine through the conserved F or W. Fields, in order: J gene, V gene, D gene, clone size, CDR3 DNA, CDR3 protein. The D gene is left open where the match is weak. Where a row states a size, it is once, few, many or the class of an expanded clone; other rows omit it.

j_call: TRBJ1-1; v_call: TRBV4-2; d_call: NA; clone_size: once; cdr3_nt: TGTGCCAGCAGCCAACTACCGGACGTGAACACTGAAGCTTTCTTT; cdr3_aa: CASSQLPDVNTEAFF
j_call: TRBJ1-6; v_call: TRBV25-1; d_call: NA; clone_size: NA; cdr3_nt: TGTGCCAGCAGTGACCTCCTTCCCAATGCACCCCTCCACTTT; cdr3_aa: CASSDLLPNAPLHF
j_call: TRBJ1-2; v_call: TRBV5-1; d_call: NA; clone_size: few; cdr3_nt: TGCGCCAGCAGCTTGGGTCCACCTCGATCGTATGGCTACACCTTC; cdr3_aa: CASSLGPPRSYGYTF
j_call: TRBJ2-7; v_call: TRBV5-1; d_call: NA; clone_size: NA; cdr3_nt: TGCGCCAGCAGCTTGGCCTCAGGGTCGGCCTACGAGCAGTACTTC; cdr3_aa: CASSLASGSAYEQYF
j_call: TRBJ1-2; v_call: TRBV30; d_call: NA; clone_size: once; cdr3_nt: TGTGCCTGGAGAGGAGAAGCTAACTATGGCTACACCTTC; cdr3_aa: CAWRGEANYGYTF
j_call: TRBJ1-1; v_call: TRBV19; d_call: NA; clone_size: NA; cdr3_nt: TGTGCCAGTATAGCAGGTTTGAACACTGAAGCTTTCTTT; cdr3_aa: CASIAGLNTEAFF
j_call: TRBJ1-1; v_call: TRBV4-1; d_call: NA; clone_size: once; cdr3_nt: TGCGCCAGCAGCCAAGGACAGGTGAACACTGAAGCTTTCTTT; cdr3_aa: CASSQGQVNTEAFF
j_call: TRBJ1-5; v_call: TRBV6-5; d_call: NA; clone_size: NA; cdr3_nt: TGTGCCAGCAGCCTGACAGAACACAATCAGCCCCAGCATTTT; cdr3_aa: CASSLTEHNQPQHF
j_call: TRBJ2-7; v_call: TRBV30; d_call: TRBD1; clone_size: once; cdr3_nt: TGTGCCTGGAGAAACGACAGGGACGAGACCTACTTC; cdr3_aa: CAWRNDRDETYF
j_call: TRBJ1-2; v_call: TRBV29-1; d_call: TRBD1; clone_size: few; cdr3_nt: TGCAGCGTGGCCGGGACAGTCAACTATGGCTACACCTTC; cdr3_aa: CSVAGTVNYGYTF
j_call: TRBJ2-1; v_call: TRBV7-2; d_call: TRBD2; clone_size: NA; cdr3_nt: TGTGCCAGCAGACTAGCGGGGGTATCCTACAATGAGCAGTTCTTC; cdr3_aa: CASRLAGVSYNEQFF
j_call: TRBJ2-3; v_call: TRBV6-1; d_call: NA; clone_size: NA; cdr3_nt: TGTGCCAGCAGGCTAGACGGACTCGCCACAGATACGCAGTATTTT; cdr3_aa: CASRLDGLATDTQYF
j_call: TRBJ1-1; v_call: TRBV29-1; d_call: NA; clone_size: NA; cdr3_nt: TGCAGCGTTGTCGGATCTGGGACTGAAGCTTTCTTT; cdr3_aa: CSVVGSGTEAFF
j_call: TRBJ1-2; v_call: TRBV2; d_call: NA; clone_size: NA; cdr3_nt: TGTGCCAGCAGTGAAGCTAGACAGGAGTATTATGGCTACACCTTC; cdr3_aa: CASSEARQEYYGYTF
j_call: TRBJ1-4; v_call: TRBV5-1; d_call: NA; clone_size: NA; cdr3_nt: TGCGCCAGCAGCTTGGACAGACCTAATGAAAAACTGTTTTTT; cdr3_aa: CASSLDRPNEKLFF
j_call: TRBJ2-1; v_call: TRBV30; d_call: NA; clone_size: few; cdr3_nt: TGTGCCTGGAGTGAGGCCGCGTACAATGAGCAGTTCTTC; cdr3_aa: CAWSEAAYNEQFF
j_call: TRBJ1-2; v_call: TRBV4-3; d_call: NA; clone_size: NA; cdr3_nt: TGCGCCAGCAGCCAAGAAATCACGGCTCAGGGGAACTATGGCTACACCTTC; cdr3_aa: CASSQEITAQGNYGYTF
j_call: TRBJ2-5; v_call: TRBV29-1; d_call: NA; clone_size: NA; cdr3_nt: TGCAGCGTTGCCGGACGGTTATCCGGGGAGACCCAGTACTTC; cdr3_aa: CSVAGRLSGETQYF
j_call: TRBJ1-4; v_call: TRBV29-1; d_call: TRBD1; clone_size: NA; cdr3_nt: TGCAGCGGTACCCGGGACAGTAATGAAAAACTGTTTTTT; cdr3_aa: CSGTRDSNEKLFF
j_call: TRBJ2-3; v_call: TRBV5-1; d_call: TRBD2; clone_size: NA; cdr3_nt: TGCGCCAGCAGCCGGATAGCGGGGGCTAGCACAGATACGCAGTATTTT; cdr3_aa: CASSRIAGASTDTQYF
j_call: TRBJ2-7; v_call: TRBV5-6; d_call: NA; clone_size: NA; cdr3_nt: TGTGCCAGCAGCTTACCTCACGAGCAGTACTTC; cdr3_aa: CASSLPHEQYF
j_call: TRBJ2-3; v_call: TRBV6-5; d_call: NA; clone_size: NA; cdr3_nt: TGTGCCAGCAGTTACTCGCGAGTGACAGATACGCAGTATTTT; cdr3_aa: CASSYSRVTDTQYF
j_call: TRBJ1-2; v_call: TRBV30; d_call: NA; clone_size: NA; cdr3_nt: TGTGCTGGCGGGCAGCGCTATGGCTACACCTTC; cdr3_aa: CAGGQRYGYTF
j_call: TRBJ2-7; v_call: TRBV28; d_call: NA; clone_size: NA; cdr3_nt: TGTGCCAGTTCCCCCGGGACCGAGGTCCGCGAGCAGTACTTC; cdr3_aa: CASSPGTEVREQYF
j_call: TRBJ2-1; v_call: TRBV25-1; d_call: NA; clone_size: NA; cdr3_nt: TGTGCCAGCAGTGGAAGGCAGTCCCCGGGGAATGAGCAGTTCTTC; cdr3_aa: CASSGRQSPGNEQFF
j_call: TRBJ2-7; v_call: TRBV12-5; d_call: TRBD1; clone_size: NA; cdr3_nt: TGTGCTAGTGGTTTGGTAGGGACAGGGGACGAGCAGTACTTC; cdr3_aa: CASGLVGTGDEQYF
j_call: TRBJ2-1; v_call: TRBV5-6; d_call: NA; clone_size: once; cdr3_nt: TGTGCCAGCAGCGGGGGCGGGGCGCGGGGAATAAGTGAGCAGTTCTTC; cdr3_aa: CASSGGGARGISEQFF
j_call: TRBJ2-5; v_call: TRBV6-5; d_call: NA; clone_size: NA; cdr3_nt: TGTGCCAGCACCCCGCGGGGAAGGGAGACCCAGTACTTC; cdr3_aa: CASTPRGRETQYF
j_call: TRBJ1-2; v_call: TRBV30; d_call: TRBD1; clone_size: NA; cdr3_nt: TGTGCCTGGAGTGTGTGGGACAGGGAAGTTGGCTACACCTTC; cdr3_aa: CAWSVWDREVGYTF
j_call: TRBJ1-2; v_call: TRBV30; d_call: NA; clone_size: NA; cdr3_nt: TGTGCCTGGGACTCAGGGGCAAACTATGGCTACACCTTC; cdr3_aa: CAWDSGANYGYTF
j_call: TRBJ1-1; v_call: TRBV14; d_call: NA; clone_size: NA; cdr3_nt: TGTGCCAGCAGCCAATGGCGGTCGTGGTACATGAACACTGAAGCTTTCTTT; cdr3_aa: CASSQWRSWYMNTEAFF
j_call: TRBJ2-5; v_call: TRBV30; d_call: TRBD1; clone_size: NA; cdr3_nt: TGTGCCTGGAGCCCCGGGACAGTACAAGAGACCCAGTACTTC; cdr3_aa: CAWSPGTVQETQYF
j_call: TRBJ2-1; v_call: TRBV9; d_call: TRBD2; clone_size: NA; cdr3_nt: TGTGCCAGCAGCGTAGATAGCGGGGCCAACAATGAGCAGTTCTTC; cdr3_aa: CASSVDSGANNEQFF
j_call: TRBJ1-5; v_call: TRBV4-1; d_call: NA; clone_size: once; cdr3_nt: TGCGCCAGCAGCCAATCCTGGGGGGACCAGACGAATCAGCCCCAGCATTTT; cdr3_aa: CASSQSWGDQTNQPQHF
j_call: TRBJ1-1; v_call: TRBV7-2; d_call: NA; clone_size: NA; cdr3_nt: TGTGCCAGCAGACTTTTGGGTAACACTGAAGCTTTCTTT; cdr3_aa: CASRLLGNTEAFF
j_call: TRBJ2-3; v_call: TRBV9; d_call: TRBD1; clone_size: NA; cdr3_nt: TGTGCCAGCAGCGGAGGACAGGCATCAGATACGCAGTATTTT; cdr3_aa: CASSGGQASDTQYF
j_call: TRBJ2-1; v_call: TRBV5-6; d_call: NA; clone_size: NA; cdr3_nt: TGTGCCAGCAGCTTGTGGAGTTTCAATGAGCAGTTCTTC; cdr3_aa: CASSLWSFNEQFF
j_call: TRBJ1-5; v_call: TRBV15; d_call: NA; clone_size: NA; cdr3_nt: TGTGCCACCAGCAGAGCCCCGGACAGCAATCAGCCCCAGCATTTT; cdr3_aa: CATSRAPDSNQPQHF
j_call: TRBJ2-3; v_call: TRBV5-1; d_call: NA; clone_size: NA; cdr3_nt: TGCGCCAGCAGCTTGTTGTCATACACAGATACGCAGTATTTT; cdr3_aa: CASSLLSYTDTQYF
j_call: TRBJ2-3; v_call: TRBV2; d_call: NA; clone_size: once; cdr3_nt: TGTGCCAGCAGGCCGGGCGCAGATACGCAGTATTTT; cdr3_aa: CASRPGADTQYF
j_call: TRBJ1-2; v_call: TRBV29-1; d_call: NA; clone_size: NA; cdr3_nt: TGCAGCGTTGAGCCCGATAATGGCTACACCTTC; cdr3_aa: CSVEPDNGYTF
j_call: TRBJ2-5; v_call: TRBV30; d_call: TRBD2; clone_size: NA; cdr3_nt: TGTGTCGCTAGCGGGGTCCAAGAGACCCAGTACTTC; cdr3_aa: CVASGVQETQYF
j_call: TRBJ1-4; v_call: TRBV29-1; d_call: NA; clone_size: NA; cdr3_nt: TGCAGCGCCTCACTGGCAACTAATGAAAAACTGTTTTTT; cdr3_aa: CSASLATNEKLFF
j_call: TRBJ1-1; v_call: TRBV30; d_call: NA; clone_size: NA; cdr3_nt: TGTGCCTGGAATCCAGGGGACACTGAAGCTTTCTTT; cdr3_aa: CAWNPGDTEAFF
j_call: TRBJ1-2; v_call: TRBV29-1; d_call: NA; clone_size: NA; cdr3_nt: TGCAGCGTTGTGCCCTATTCGAAAAACTATGGCTACACCTTC; cdr3_aa: CSVVPYSKNYGYTF
j_call: TRBJ2-1; v_call: TRBV29-1; d_call: TRBD2; clone_size: NA; cdr3_nt: TGCAGCGTTGAACTACTAGCGGGGGATAGGCAGTTCTTC; cdr3_aa: CSVELLAGDRQFF
j_call: TRBJ2-3; v_call: TRBV29-1; d_call: NA; clone_size: NA; cdr3_nt: TGCAGCGTTGATGCAGGGACAGATACGCAGTATTTT; cdr3_aa: CSVDAGTDTQYF
j_call: TRBJ2-7; v_call: TRBV29-1; d_call: NA; clone_size: NA; cdr3_nt: TGCAGCGTGTCTACGGCGGTTCTCAACGAGCAGTACTTC; cdr3_aa: CSVSTAVLNEQYF
j_call: TRBJ2-5; v_call: TRBV30; d_call: TRBD1; clone_size: NA; cdr3_nt: TGTGCCTTCGAGCCGGGACAGGGGACCCAGACCCAGTACTTC; cdr3_aa: CAFEPGQGTQTQYF
j_call: TRBJ1-2; v_call: TRBV11-2; d_call: TRBD1; clone_size: few; cdr3_nt: TGTGCCAGCAGCCCGGGACAGGGTTCGGGCTATGGCTACACCTTC; cdr3_aa: CASSPGQGSGYGYTF
j_call: TRBJ1-5; v_call: TRBV11-2; d_call: TRBD1; clone_size: few; cdr3_nt: TGTGCCAGCAGCGAAAAGGGGGCTGGACAGCCCCAGCATTTT; cdr3_aa: CASSEKGAGQPQHF
j_call: TRBJ1-1; v_call: TRBV29-1; d_call: NA; clone_size: NA; cdr3_nt: TGCAGCGTGGTATCCCCGAGTAAGGGGAACACTGAAGCTTTCTTT; cdr3_aa: CSVVSPSKGNTEAFF